This is a list of T cell receptor beta chains from one sample in a study of vaccination effects on CD4 cells after COVID-19. Their target antigens are unknown. Produced via immunoSEQ multiplex PCR; TCRdb's table is partial and in-frame only. The table has about 45,000 clones, approximately 70% seen once. The source was CD4+ T cells from PBMCs cultured with a peptide pool, collected before COVID-19 vaccination. The receptors originated from a human donor who had a prior SARS-CoV-2 infection. The CDR3 runs from the conserved cysteine through the conserved F or W. The order of the fields is clone size, CDR3 length, V gene, J gene, D gene, CDR3 protein, CDR3 DNA. D genes are given only for firm matches. Size tells how often a clone was seen (once, few, many) or the class of an expanded clone, and some rows leave it out.

>NA|15|TRBV18|TRBJ1-3|NA
CASSPLDRSGNTIYF
TGTGCCAGCTCACCTCTTGACAGGTCTGGAAACACCATATATTTT
>NA|13|TRBV30|TRBJ1-1|NA
CAWSQQANTEAFF
TGTGCCTGGAGCCAACAGGCGAACACTGAAGCTTTCTTT
>NA|13|TRBV7-2|TRBJ2-3|NA
CASSLAVTDTQYF
TGTGCCAGCAGCTTGGCAGTCACAGATACGCAGTATTTT
>once|16|TRBV25-1|TRBJ2-1|TRBD2
CASIQTGTSGNNEQFF
TGTGCCAGCATCCAAACCGGGACTAGCGGTAACAATGAGCAGTTCTTC
>NA|12|TRBV5-6|TRBJ1-2|NA
CASSIRDYGYTF
TGTGCCAGCAGCATCAGGGACTATGGCTACACCTTC
>NA|12|TRBV6-2/TRBV6-3|TRBJ2-5|NA
CASSRRQETQYF
TGTGCCAGCAGTCGTAGACAAGAGACCCAGTACTTC
>NA|17|TRBV24-1|TRBJ2-3|TRBD2
CATSPKTSGGAFDTQYF
TGTGCCACCAGTCCAAAGACAAGCGGGGGGGCCTTTGATACGCAGTATTTT
>NA|16|TRBV6-6|TRBJ2-1|TRBD2
CASSFSGGGTYNEQFF
TGTGCCAGCAGCTTCTCCGGGGGAGGGACCTACAATGAGCAGTTCTTC
>NA|15|TRBV6-5|TRBJ1-1|NA
CASSYSGLMNTEAFF
TGTGCCAGCAGTTACTCGGGTCTCATGAACACTGAAGCTTTCTTT
>once|15|TRBV9|TRBJ2-6|NA
CASSVVGSGANVLTF
TGTGCCAGCAGCGTAGTAGGGTCTGGGGCCAACGTCCTGACTTTC
>once|13|TRBV11-2|TRBJ1-6|NA
CASSKDTYSPLHF
TGTGCCAGCAGTAAGGATACCTATTCACCCCTCCACTTT
>NA|15|TRBV6-1|TRBJ2-1|NA
CASSERGGAYNEQFF
TGTGCCAGCAGTGAACGGGGCGGCGCCTACAATGAGCAGTTCTTC
>few|14|TRBV7-3|TRBJ2-7|TRBD2
CASSLTSGAHEQYF
TGTGCCAGCAGCTTAACGAGCGGGGCCCACGAGCAGTACTTC
>NA|14|TRBV7-2|TRBJ2-4|TRBD2
CASSPGLALSIQYF
TGTGCCAGCAGCCCGGGACTAGCCCTCAGCATTCAGTACTTC
>NA|15|TRBV9|TRBJ2-1|TRBD2
CASSVGAGRVDEQFF
TGTGCCAGCAGCGTAGGGGCAGGGAGGGTTGATGAGCAGTTCTTC
>NA|14|TRBV5-1|TRBJ1-1|TRBD1
CASSKTGADTEAFF
TGCGCCAGCAGCAAGACAGGGGCGGACACTGAAGCTTTCTTT
>NA|14|TRBV6-1|TRBJ1-2|NA
CASSDAVHHYGYTF
TGTGCCAGCAGTGACGCAGTCCACCACTATGGCTACACCTTC
>NA|14|TRBV19|TRBJ2-2|NA
CASSITRATGELFF
TGTGCCAGTAGTATAACCAGGGCGACCGGGGAGCTGTTTTTT
>NA|15|TRBV2|TRBJ2-3|TRBD2
CASSELGLAGDTQYF
TGTGCCAGCAGTGAGTTGGGACTAGCGGGAGATACGCAGTATTTT
>NA|13|TRBV28|TRBJ1-1|NA
CASRAPGDTEAFF
TGTGCCAGCAGGGCACCGGGGGACACTGAAGCTTTCTTT
>NA|12|TRBV7-2|TRBJ2-3|NA
CASSSYTDTQYF
TGTGCCAGCAGCTCTTACACAGATACGCAGTATTTT
>once|15|TRBV6-5|TRBJ1-5|TRBD1
CASSYTTGMNQPQHF
TGTGCCAGCAGTTACACGACAGGGATGAATCAGCCCCAGCATTTT
>NA|18|TRBV6-4|TRBJ2-5|TRBD2
CATKYRGLLFRRGETQYF
TGTGCCACTAAGTACCGAGGACTTCTTTTTCGGCGGGGGGAGACCCAGTACTTC
>once|15|TRBV2|TRBJ1-4|TRBD1
CASSRGTGRSEKLFF
TGTGCCAGCAGCCGGGGGACAGGGCGCTCTGAAAAACTGTTTTTT
>NA|11|TRBV7-2|TRBJ1-2|NA
CASSLRSDYTF
TGTGCCAGCAGCTTAAGGAGCGACTACACCTTC
>NA|14|TRBV5-8|TRBJ1-5|TRBD1
CASSLEGQGQPQHF
TGTGCCAGCAGCTTGGAGGGACAGGGTCAGCCCCAGCATTTT
>NA|14|TRBV10-3|TRBJ2-7|NA
CAIRLQGGVGEQYF
TGTGCCATCAGGCTCCAGGGGGGAGTTGGCGAGCAGTACTTC
>NA|18|TRBV6-2/TRBV6-3|TRBJ1-2|NA
CASSYPAGSVRGNYGYTF
TGTGCCAGCAGTTACCCGGCGGGGTCTGTGAGGGGCAACTATGGCTACACCTTC
>NA|17|TRBV5-1|TRBJ2-1|NA
CASSLQSQVSSYNEQFF
TGCGCCAGCAGCTTGCAATCCCAGGTCAGCTCCTACAATGAGCAGTTCTTC
>NA|18|TRBV4-2|TRBJ2-3|TRBD2
CASSQDHLAGGRTDTQYF
TGTGCCAGCAGCCAAGATCATCTAGCGGGGGGACGCACAGATACGCAGTATTTT
>NA|13|TRBV5-1|TRBJ1-1|NA
CASSQQGNTEAFF
TGCGCCAGCAGCCAGCAGGGGAACACTGAAGCTTTCTTT
>NA|12|TRBV2|TRBJ2-1|NA
CASRTEANEQFF
TGTGCCAGCAGGACAGAGGCCAATGAGCAGTTCTTC
>NA|14|TRBV24-1|TRBJ2-5|NA
CATSDRGGQETQYF
TGTGCCACCAGTGATCGGGGCGGTCAAGAGACCCAGTACTTC
>once|13|TRBV7-9|TRBJ1-5|NA
CASSLWGAQPQHF
TGTGCCAGCAGCTTATGGGGGGCCCAGCCCCAGCATTTT
>NA|15|TRBV7-9|TRBJ2-3|NA
CASTQGSGLGDTQYF
TGTGCCAGCACCCAGGGGTCGGGGTTGGGAGATACGCAGTATTTT
>NA|15|TRBV28|TRBJ1-6|TRBD1
CASRDRDRENSPLHF
TGTGCCAGCAGGGACCGGGACAGGGAGAATTCACCCCTCCACTTT
>NA|15|TRBV18|TRBJ1-1|TRBD1
CASSRGQGRNTEAFF
TGTGCCAGCTCACGCGGACAGGGGCGGAACACTGAAGCTTTCTTT
>NA|16|TRBV7-2|TRBJ2-7|TRBD2
CASSLKRAGGGYEQYF
TGTGCCAGCAGCTTAAAAAGAGCGGGAGGGGGGTACGAGCAGTACTTC
>NA|14|TRBV4-2|TRBJ1-1|NA
CASSQVEGGGGAFF
TGTGCCAGCAGCCAAGTAGAGGGCGGAGGAGGAGCTTTCTTT
>NA|13|TRBV5-5|TRBJ1-2|NA
CASSSGQNYGYTF
TGTGCCAGCAGCTCAGGACAGAACTATGGCTACACCTTC
>NA|18|TRBV4-2|TRBJ2-5|TRBD2
CASSQVLLAGGLEETQYF
TGTGCCAGCAGCCAAGTTTTACTAGCGGGGGGGCTCGAAGAGACCCAGTACTTC
>NA|17|TRBV11-3|TRBJ2-7|TRBD2
CASSLGGGAGVVREQYF
TGTGCCAGCAGCTTAGGAGGCGGGGCGGGAGTGGTCCGAGAGCAGTACTTC
>NA|15|TRBV25-1|TRBJ2-5|TRBD1
CASSDHRGYQETQYF
TGTGCCAGCAGTGACCACAGGGGATACCAAGAGACCCAGTACTTC
>few|12|TRBV7-9|TRBJ1-4|NA
CASSSSREKLFF
TGTGCCAGCAGCTCGAGCCGTGAAAAACTGTTTTTT
>NA|15|TRBV7-9|TRBJ2-2|NA
CASSLVGGRTGELFF
TGTGCCAGCAGCTTAGTTGGGGGGCGGACCGGGGAGCTGTTTTTT